The rows below give T cell receptor beta chains drawn from one sample of a study of T cell repertoires in cytomegalovirus infection. TCRdb fed the reads into MiXCR, producing one record per CDR3 protein. The table lists roughly 230,000 distinct CDR3 sequences, 22% of them singletons, with roughly 18% in the top ten. Sequences were obtained from CD8+ T cells from PBMCs. These receptors were taken from a human donor in good health (CMV status not recorded). Some clones in this sample may be carry-over from other donors' samples. Both conserved end residues are part of each CDR3. A D gene is named only where the DNA matches it firmly. Clone size is not always given. Where it is, it says once, few, many or a class for expanded clones.

TRBJ1-4	.	TRBV4-3	.	TGCGCCAGCAGCCAAGGGGTCCAAACGGGGGGTAAACTGTTTTTT	CASSQGVQTGGKLFF
TRBJ2-1	TRBD2	TRBV27	many	TGTGCCAGCAGTTCTAGGTGGGGGGGCTACAATGAGCAGTTCTTC	CASSSRWGGYNEQFF
TRBJ1-3	.	TRBV29-1	.	TGCAGCGTCGGCCAGGAAAGCTCTGGAAACACCATATATTTT	CSVGQESSGNTIYF
TRBJ2-2	.	TRBV12-3/TRBV12-4	.	TGTGCCAGCAGTTTGGGGGGCGGGGAGCTGTTTTTT	CASSLGGGELFF
TRBJ2-3	TRBD2	TRBV6-6	.	TGTGCCAGCACCCGGGGGGGCCGCACAGATACGCAGTGTTTT	CASTRGGRTDTQCF
TRBJ1-2	.	TRBV7-2	many	TGTGCCAGCAGCTTAGACAGGATCTATGGCTACACCTTC	CASSLDRIYGYTF
TRBJ1-1	.	TRBV18	few	TGTGCCAGCTCACCGGGGCCAGCTGAAGCTTTCTTT	CASSPGPAEAFF
TRBJ2-3	TRBD1	TRBV24-1	.	TGTGCCACCAGTGATTTGGAGACAGGGGCTACGCAGTATTTT	CATSDLETGATQYF
TRBJ1-1	.	TRBV5-1	few	TGCGCCAGCAGCTTGTCGGGGGCAAACACTGAAGCTTTCTTT	CASSLSGANTEAFF
TRBJ2-3	.	TRBV3-1	.	TGTGCCAGCAGCCAAGGCTGGGCGAGCACAGATACGCAGTATTTT	CASSQGWASTDTQYF
TRBJ1-1	.	TRBV7-6	many	TGTGCCAGCAGCTTAGCGGGGGCGCGAGACACTGAAGCTTTCTTT	CASSLAGARDTEAFF
TRBJ1-5	.	TRBV20-1	.	TGCGGTGCTAGGTCCGGGACCTCGTCGGAGCCCCAGCATTTT	CGARSGTSSEPQHF
TRBJ2-1	TRBD2	TRBV4-1	few	TGCGCCAGCAGCCAAGCCGGGGCTAGCGGGGGGAATGAGCAGTTCTTC	CASSQAGASGGNEQFF
TRBJ2-5	.	TRBV29-1	.	TGCAGCGTTGTCCCGGGTTTATTGGAGACCCAGTACTTC	CSVVPGLLETQYF
TRBJ2-2	TRBD1	TRBV7-6	.	TGTGCCAGCAGCGCACAGGGGAACCGGCTAGGGACCGGGGAGCTGTTTTTT	CASSAQGNRLGTGELFF
TRBJ1-5	.	TRBV4-1	.	TGCGCCAGCAGCCCCGTTGCTAGACCCGATCAGCCCCAGCATTTT	CASSPVARPDQPQHF
TRBJ2-3	TRBD2	TRBV4-1	.	TGCGCCAGCAGCCAGTCTAGTGGGACTAGACGCACAGATACGCAGTATTTT	CASSQSSGTRRTDTQYF
TRBJ1-1	.	TRBV25-1	many	TGTGCCAGCAGTGAATGGGGCGACATCGAAGCTTTCTTT	CASSEWGDIEAFF
TRBJ2-1	.	TRBV6-5	.	TGTGCCAGCAGTTACTCTGCTAGCAATGAGCAGTTCTTC	CASSYSASNEQFF
TRBJ1-1	.	TRBV19	few	TGTGCCAGTAGTATCGGGGGGCGCTACACTGAAGCTTTCTTT	CASSIGGRYTEAFF
TRBJ1-4	TRBD1	TRBV2	few	TGTGCCAGCAGCGCCGGGACAGCGATCGCAAAACTGTTTTTT	CASSAGTAIAKLFF
TRBJ2-6	.	TRBV15	few	TGTGCCACCAGCAGAGAGGTGGTGGGGGCAGGGGCCAACGTCCTGACTTTC	CATSREVVGAGANVLTF
TRBJ1-5	.	TRBV20-1	.	TGCAGTGCTAGTCAGGGCGATAGCAATCAGCCCCAGCATTTT	CSASQGDSNQPQHF
TRBJ2-5	TRBD2	TRBV5-4	few	TGTGCCAGCAGCTTGGTAGCGGGGGCAGGGGAGACCCAGTACTTC	CASSLVAGAGETQYF
TRBJ2-1	.	TRBV19	few	TGTGCCAGTAGTCGAGGGGCGTATGAGCAGTTCTTC	CASSRGAYEQFF
TRBJ1-1	.	TRBV4-1	many	TGCGCCAGCAGCCAAGTAAGAGGGGCTAACACTGAAGCTTTCTTT	CASSQVRGANTEAFF
TRBJ2-7	.	TRBV7-6	many	TGTGCCAGCAGCGACAACTTCGCCTACGAGCAGTACTTC	CASSDNFAYEQYF
TRBJ2-1	.	TRBV4-1	.	TGCGCCAGCAGCGTTGGGTCTGAGCAGTTCTTC	CASSVGSEQFF
TRBJ2-3	.	TRBV28	many	TGTGCCAGCAGTCCCGACCCCCCCGGGGGAGAATACACAGATACGCAGTATTTT	CASSPDPPGGEYTDTQYF
TRBJ2-1	.	TRBV28	.	TGTGCCAGCGATGGAAGCTCCTACAATGAGCAGTTCTTC	CASDGSSYNEQFF
TRBJ1-1	.	TRBV20-1	few	TGCAGTGCTAGAGACATACGCGGGGACAACACTGAAGCTTTCTTT	CSARDIRGDNTEAFF
TRBJ2-1	.	TRBV11-2	few	TGTGCCAGCAGCTTCTTCGGATCTCCCGGCAATGAGCAGTTCTTC	CASSFFGSPGNEQFF
TRBJ2-3	TRBD1	TRBV5-4	few	TGTGCCAGCAGCGGCCTGGGACAGGGGCTGGGTACGCAGTATTTT	CASSGLGQGLGTQYF
TRBJ2-7	TRBD2	TRBV20-1	few	TGCAGTGCTAGAGCCCTGACTAGCGGGGGGGCTGGCGAGCAGTACTTC	CSARALTSGGAGEQYF
TRBJ2-1	.	TRBV20-1	.	TGCAGTGCTAGAAGGGGGAACCCCTACAATGAGCAGTTCTTC	CSARRGNPYNEQFF
TRBJ1-2	.	TRBV4-2	few	TGTGCCAGCAGCCCAAGGAGGGCCGCTATTACCAGCTACACCTTC	CASSPRRAAITSYTF
TRBJ1-1	.	TRBV28	many	TGTGCCAGCTCCCGAGCGGGGGGCGCGGAAGCTTTCTTT	CASSRAGGAEAFF
TRBJ1-1	.	TRBV11-3	many	TGTGCCAGCAGCTACACCAAGAACACTGAAGCTTTCTTT	CASSYTKNTEAFF
TRBJ2-3	TRBD1	TRBV9	few	TGTGCCAGCAGCGTAGAGCAGGGGGAAACAGATACGCAGTATTTT	CASSVEQGETDTQYF
TRBJ2-7	.	TRBV28	.	TGTGCCAGCAGTCCCGGACCGTACTACGAGCAGTACTTC	CASSPGPYYEQYF
TRBJ1-1	.	TRBV29-1	many	TGCAGCGCTAAGGACGCTCGGGGGTTAGCTTTCTTT	CSAKDARGLAFF
TRBJ2-7	.	TRBV6-5	.	TGTGCCAGCAGTTACGGTGCTCAAGGGGACGAGCAGTACTTC	CASSYGAQGDEQYF
TRBJ2-1	.	TRBV7-9	.	TGTGCCAGCAGCTTAGCCGGGACTCTTTTCAATGAGCAGTTCTTC	CASSLAGTLFNEQFF
TRBJ2-5	TRBD2	TRBV7-2	many	TGTGCCAGCAGCTCACCGGGACTAGCGGGGCCTATTTTTGGAGAGACCCAGTACTTC	CASSSPGLAGPIFGETQYF
TRBJ2-7	.	TRBV20-1	.	TGCAGTGCTATATCCGGGGATAGATACGAGCAGTACTTC	CSAISGDRYEQYF
TRBJ1-1	.	TRBV4-1	.	TGCGCCAGCAGCCAAGATGGTAGCGGGGGGAGGAGAACTGAAGCTTTCTTT	CASSQDGSGGRRTEAFF